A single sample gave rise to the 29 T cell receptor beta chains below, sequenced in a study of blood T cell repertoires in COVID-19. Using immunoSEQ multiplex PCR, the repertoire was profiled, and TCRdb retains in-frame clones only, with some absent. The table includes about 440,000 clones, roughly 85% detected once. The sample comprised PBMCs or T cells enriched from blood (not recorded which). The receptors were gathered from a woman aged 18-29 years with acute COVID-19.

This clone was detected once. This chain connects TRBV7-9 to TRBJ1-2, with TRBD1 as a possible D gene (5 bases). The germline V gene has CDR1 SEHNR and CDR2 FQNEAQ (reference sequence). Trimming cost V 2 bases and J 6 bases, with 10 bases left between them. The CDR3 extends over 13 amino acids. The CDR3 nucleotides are TGTGCCAGCAGCTTAAAAGGGGTTCATGGCTACACCTTC. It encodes CASSLKGVHGYTF. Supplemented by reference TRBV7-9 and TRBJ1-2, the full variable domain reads DTGVSQNPRHKITKRGQNVTFRCDPISEHNRLYWYRQTLGQGPEFLTYFQNEAQLEKSRLLSDRFSAERPKGSFSTLEIQRTEQGDSAMYLCASSLKGVHGYTFGSGTRLTVV.

CDR3 bases: TGTGCCAGCATCCCGGGACTAGGGACTATCCAAGAGACCCAGTACTTC. Protein sequence: CASIPGLGTIQETQYF. V gene TRBV2 combines with J gene TRBJ2-5, with 8 bases fitting TRBD2. Per germline, CDR1 SNHLY and CDR2 FYNNEI. The junction had 11 bases not matched to a gene; V was cut back by 7 bases and J by 1 base. The CDR3 runs 16 residues.

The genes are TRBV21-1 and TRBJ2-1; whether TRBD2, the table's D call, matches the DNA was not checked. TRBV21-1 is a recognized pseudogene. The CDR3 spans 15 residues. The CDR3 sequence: CASSWGREAYNEQFF. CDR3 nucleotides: TGTGCCAGCAGCTGGGGCCGGGAGGCCTACAATGAGCAGTTCTTC.

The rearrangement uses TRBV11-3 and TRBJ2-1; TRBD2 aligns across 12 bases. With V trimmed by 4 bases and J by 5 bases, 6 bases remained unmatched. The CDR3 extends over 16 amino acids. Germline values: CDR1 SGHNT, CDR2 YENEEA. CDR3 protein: CASSWGGLAGNNEQFF. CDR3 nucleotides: TGTGCCAGCAGCTGGGGCGGACTAGCGGGGAACAATGAGCAGTTCTTC.

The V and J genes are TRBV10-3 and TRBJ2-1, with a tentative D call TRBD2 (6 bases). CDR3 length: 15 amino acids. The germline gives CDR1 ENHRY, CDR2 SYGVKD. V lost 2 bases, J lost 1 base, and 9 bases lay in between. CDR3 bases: TGTGCCATCAGTGAGCCCGGGACTTCCTACAATGAGCAGTTCTTC. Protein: CAISEPGTSYNEQFF.

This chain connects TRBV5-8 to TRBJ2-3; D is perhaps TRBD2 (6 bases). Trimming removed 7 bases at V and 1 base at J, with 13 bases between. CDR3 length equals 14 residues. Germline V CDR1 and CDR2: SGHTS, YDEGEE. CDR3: CASRQTGGTDTQYF. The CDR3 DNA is TGTGCCAGCCGCCAGACGGGAGGCACAGATACGCAGTATTTT.

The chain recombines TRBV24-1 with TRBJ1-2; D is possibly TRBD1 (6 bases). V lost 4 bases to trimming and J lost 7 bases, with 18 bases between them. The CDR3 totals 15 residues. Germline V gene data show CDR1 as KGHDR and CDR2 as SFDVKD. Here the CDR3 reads CATSEPTGPSGGYTF. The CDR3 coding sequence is TGTGCCACCAGTGAGCCGACAGGCCCGAGTGGTGGCTACACCTTC.

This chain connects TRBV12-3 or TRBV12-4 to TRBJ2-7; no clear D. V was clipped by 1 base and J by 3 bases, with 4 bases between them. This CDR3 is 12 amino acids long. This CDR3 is CASSLGLYEQYF. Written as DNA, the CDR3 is TGTGCCAGCAGTTTAGGGCTCTACGAGCAGTACTTC.

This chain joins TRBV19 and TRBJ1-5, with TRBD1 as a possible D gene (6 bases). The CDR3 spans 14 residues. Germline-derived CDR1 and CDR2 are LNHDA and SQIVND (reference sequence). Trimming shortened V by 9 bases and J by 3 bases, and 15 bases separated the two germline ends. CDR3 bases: TGTGCCAGCGCACAGGGACTACCCAATCAGCCCCAGCATTTT. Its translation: CASAQGLPNQPQHF. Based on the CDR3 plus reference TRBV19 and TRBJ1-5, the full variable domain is DGGITQSPKYLFRKEGQNVTLSCEQNLNHDAMYWYRQDPGQGLRLIYYSQIVNDFQKGDIAEGYSVSREKKESFPLTVTSAQKNPTAFYLCASAQGLPNQPQHFGDGTRLSIL.

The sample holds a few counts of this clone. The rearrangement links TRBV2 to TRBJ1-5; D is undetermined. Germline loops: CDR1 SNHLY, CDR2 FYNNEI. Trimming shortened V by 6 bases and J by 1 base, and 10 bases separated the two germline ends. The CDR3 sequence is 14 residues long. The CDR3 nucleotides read TGTGCCAGCAGCTTCGAGGTCAGCAATCAGCCCCAGCATTTT. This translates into CASSFEVSNQPQHF.

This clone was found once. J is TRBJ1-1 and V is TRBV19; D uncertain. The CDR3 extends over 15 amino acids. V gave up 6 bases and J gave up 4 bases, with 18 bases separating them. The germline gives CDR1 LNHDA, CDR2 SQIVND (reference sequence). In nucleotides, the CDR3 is TGTGCCAGTAGCACTGTTTGGCGGGGAGGCACTGAAGCTTTCTTT. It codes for CASSTVWRGGTEAFF.

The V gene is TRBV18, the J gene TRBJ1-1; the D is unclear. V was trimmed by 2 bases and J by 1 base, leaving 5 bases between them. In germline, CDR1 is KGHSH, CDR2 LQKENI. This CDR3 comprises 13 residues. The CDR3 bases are TGTGCCAGCTCACCAATATCGAACACTGAAGCTTTCTTT. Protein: CASSPISNTEAFF.

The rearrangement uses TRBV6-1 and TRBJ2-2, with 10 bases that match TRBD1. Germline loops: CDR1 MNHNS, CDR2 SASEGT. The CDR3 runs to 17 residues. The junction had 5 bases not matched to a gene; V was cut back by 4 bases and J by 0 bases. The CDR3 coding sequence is TGTGCCAGCAGTGGACAGGGGGCACTCGCGAACACCGGGGAGCTGTTTTTT. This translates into CASSGQGALANTGELFF.

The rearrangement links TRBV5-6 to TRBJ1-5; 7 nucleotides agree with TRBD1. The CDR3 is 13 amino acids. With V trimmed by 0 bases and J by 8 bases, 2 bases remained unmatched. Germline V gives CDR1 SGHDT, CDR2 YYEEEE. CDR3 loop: CASSLATGEPQHF. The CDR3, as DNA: TGTGCCAGCAGCTTGGCTACAGGGGAGCCCCAGCATTTT.

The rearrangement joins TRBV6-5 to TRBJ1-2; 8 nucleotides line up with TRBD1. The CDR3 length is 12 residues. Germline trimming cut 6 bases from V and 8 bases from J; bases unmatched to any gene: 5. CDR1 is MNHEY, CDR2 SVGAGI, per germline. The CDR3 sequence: CASSQAGGGYTF. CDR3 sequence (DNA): TGTGCCAGCAGCCAAGCAGGGGGCGGCTACACCTTC.

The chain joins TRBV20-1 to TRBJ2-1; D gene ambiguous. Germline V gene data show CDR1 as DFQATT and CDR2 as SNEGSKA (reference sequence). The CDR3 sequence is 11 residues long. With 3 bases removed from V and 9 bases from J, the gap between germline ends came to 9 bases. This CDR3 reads CSASPLSEQFF. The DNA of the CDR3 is TGCAGTGCTAGCCCCCTTAGTGAGCAGTTCTTC.

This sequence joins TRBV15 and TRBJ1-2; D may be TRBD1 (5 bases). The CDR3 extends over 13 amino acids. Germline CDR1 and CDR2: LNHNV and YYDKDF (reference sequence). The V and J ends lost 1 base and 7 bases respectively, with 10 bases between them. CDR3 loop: CATSRGGEVGYTF. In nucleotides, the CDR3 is TGTGCCACCAGCAGAGGAGGGGAGGTTGGCTACACCTTC.

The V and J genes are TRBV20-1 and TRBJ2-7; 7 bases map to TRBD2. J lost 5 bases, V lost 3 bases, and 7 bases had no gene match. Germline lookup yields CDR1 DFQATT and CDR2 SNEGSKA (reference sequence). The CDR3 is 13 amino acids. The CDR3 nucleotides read TGCAGTGCTAGTGGGCGGGGGATCCACGAGCAGTACTTC. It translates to CSASGRGIHEQYF.

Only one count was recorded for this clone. CDR3: CASSPLQGAQPQHF. CDR3 in DNA: TGTGCCAGCAGTCCACTACAGGGGGCTCAGCCCCAGCATTTT. The chain recombines TRBV27 with TRBJ1-5; 9 bases are a match to TRBD1. V shed 5 bases, J shed 6 bases, and the junction held 5 bases outside the gene matches. The CDR3 runs 14 residues. Germline V CDR1 and CDR2: MNHEY, SMNVEV (reference sequence).

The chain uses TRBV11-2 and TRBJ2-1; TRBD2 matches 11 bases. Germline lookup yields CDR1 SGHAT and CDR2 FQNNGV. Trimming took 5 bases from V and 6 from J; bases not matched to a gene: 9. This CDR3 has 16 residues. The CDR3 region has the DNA TGTGCCAGCAGCCCCCAGGGACTAGCGGCACCCAATGAGCAGTTCTTC. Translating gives CASSPQGLAAPNEQFF.

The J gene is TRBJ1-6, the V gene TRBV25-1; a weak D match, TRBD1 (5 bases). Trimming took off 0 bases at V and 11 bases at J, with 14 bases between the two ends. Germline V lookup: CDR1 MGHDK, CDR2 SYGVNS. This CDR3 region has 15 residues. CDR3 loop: CASSEYVGAGAPLHF. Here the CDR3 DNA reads TGTGCCAGCAGTGAATATGTAGGAGCGGGGGCACCCCTCCACTTT.

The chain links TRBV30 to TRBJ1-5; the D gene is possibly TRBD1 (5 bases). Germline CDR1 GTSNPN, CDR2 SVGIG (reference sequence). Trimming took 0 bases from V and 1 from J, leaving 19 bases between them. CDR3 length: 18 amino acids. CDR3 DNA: TGTGCCTGGAGTGTCCACAGGTCCGACGCTTCGAGCAATCAGCCCCAGCATTTT. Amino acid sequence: CAWSVHRSDASSNQPQHF.

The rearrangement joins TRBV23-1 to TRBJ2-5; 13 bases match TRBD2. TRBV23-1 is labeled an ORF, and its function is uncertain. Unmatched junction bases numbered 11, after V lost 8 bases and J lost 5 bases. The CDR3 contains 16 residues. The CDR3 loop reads CASPRGLAGAWETQYF. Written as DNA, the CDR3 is TGCGCCAGCCCGCGAGGACTAGCGGGGGCCTGGGAGACCCAGTACTTC.

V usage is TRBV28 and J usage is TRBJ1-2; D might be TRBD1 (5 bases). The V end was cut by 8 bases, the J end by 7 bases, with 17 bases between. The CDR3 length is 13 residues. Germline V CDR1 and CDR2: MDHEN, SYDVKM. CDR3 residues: CASGTQVPSGYTF. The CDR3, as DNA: TGTGCCAGCGGAACACAGGTACCGAGTGGCTACACCTTC.

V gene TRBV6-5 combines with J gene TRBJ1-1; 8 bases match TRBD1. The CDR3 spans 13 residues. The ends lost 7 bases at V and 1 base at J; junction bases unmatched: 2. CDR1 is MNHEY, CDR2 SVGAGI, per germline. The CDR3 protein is CASIGQGNTEAFF. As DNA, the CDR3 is TGTGCCAGCATCGGACAGGGGAACACTGAAGCTTTCTTT.

The CDR3 loop reads CASSVDIWRETGANVLTF. The DNA for the CDR3 is TGTGCCAGCAGCGTAGATATATGGCGGGAGACTGGGGCCAACGTCCTGACTTTC. The J gene is TRBJ2-6, the V gene TRBV9, with TRBD2 matching 7 bases. The CDR3 is 18 residues long. After removal of 0 bases from V and 2 bases from J, the junction contained 8 bases not matched to a gene. The V gene's germline CDR1 is SGDLS and CDR2 YYNGEE. Variable domain in full (rest from reference TRBV9 and TRBJ2-6): DSGVTQTPKHLITATGQRVTLRCSPRSGDLSVYWYQQSLDQGLQFLIQYYNGEERAKGNILERFSAQQFPDLHSELNLSSLELGDSALYFCASSVDIWRETGANVLTFGAGSRLTVL.

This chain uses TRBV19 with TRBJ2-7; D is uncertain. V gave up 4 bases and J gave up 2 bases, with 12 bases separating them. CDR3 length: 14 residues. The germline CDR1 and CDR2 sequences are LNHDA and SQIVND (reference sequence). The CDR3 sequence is CASSSPERTYEQYF. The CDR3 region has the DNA TGTGCCAGTAGTAGCCCAGAACGAACCTACGAGCAGTACTTC.

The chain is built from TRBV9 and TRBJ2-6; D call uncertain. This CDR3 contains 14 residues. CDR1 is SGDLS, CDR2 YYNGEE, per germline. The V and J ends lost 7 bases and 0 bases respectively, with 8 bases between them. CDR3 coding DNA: TGTGCCAGCGGGCGTAGCTCTGGGGCCAACGTCCTGACTTTC. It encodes CASGRSSGANVLTF.

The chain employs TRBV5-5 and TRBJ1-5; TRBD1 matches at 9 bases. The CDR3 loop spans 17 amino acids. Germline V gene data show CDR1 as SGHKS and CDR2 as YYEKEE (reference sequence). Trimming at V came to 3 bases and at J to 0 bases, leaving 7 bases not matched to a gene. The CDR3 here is CASSSGTGINSNQPQHF. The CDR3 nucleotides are TGTGCCAGCAGCTCCGGGACAGGGATTAATAGCAATCAGCCCCAGCATTTT.